The 9 T cell receptor beta chains listed next were all sequenced from one sample in a study of blood T cell repertoires in COVID-19. TCRdb keeps only in-frame clones here, not all; method: immunoSEQ multiplex PCR. Among 250,000 to 350,000 clones listed, approximately 86% were seen once. The sequencing sample was made of peripheral blood. The receptors derive from a woman aged 50 to 65 who had recovered from COVID-19.

The chain combines TRBV7-2 with TRBJ1-3; D is unclear. Germline CDR1 SGHTA, CDR2 FQGNSA. V lost 5 bases, J lost 2 bases, and 13 bases lay in between. The CDR3 runs to 15 residues. CDR3 loop: CASSPGSSAGNTIYF. CDR3 bases: TGTGCCAGCAGCCCAGGTAGTTCGGCTGGAAACACCATATATTTT.

The chain joins TRBV28 to TRBJ1-5; a weak D match, TRBD1 (5 bases). Trimming stripped 1 base from V and 7 bases from J, with 11 bases between. The germline gives CDR1 MDHEN, CDR2 SYDVKM. The CDR3 extends over 14 amino acids. The CDR3 spells CASSLFQTEQPQHF. The CDR3 DNA is TGTGCCAGCAGTTTATTCCAGACAGAACAGCCCCAGCATTTT.

This clone was observed a single time. This chain connects TRBV27 to TRBJ1-1; 7 bases line up with TRBD1. The junction had 8 bases not matched to a gene; V was cut back by 6 bases and J by 1 base. CDR1 MNHEY and CDR2 SMNVEV come from the germline V gene (reference sequence). CDR3 size: 15 residues. The CDR3 coding sequence is TGTGCCAGCAGCCCATGGACAGGCCCGAACACTGAAGCTTTCTTT. Translated: CASSPWTGPNTEAFF.

This rearrangement joins TRBV29-1 to TRBJ1-5; a weak D match, TRBD1 (6 bases). With 4 bases removed from V and 4 bases from J, the gap between germline ends came to 11 bases. Germline V gene sequence: CDR1 SQVTM, CDR2 ANQGSEA. The CDR3 has 13 residues. CDR3 sequence (DNA): TGCAGCGTTGGGGGACACGGAAATCAGCCCCAGCATTTT. Protein sequence: CSVGGHGNQPQHF.

The chain is built from TRBV20-1 and TRBJ2-7; D may be TRBD2 (6 bases). The ends were cut back, 3 bases at V and 5 bases at J, with 20 bases in the middle. The length of the CDR3 is 15 residues. Germline CDR1 reads DFQATT; CDR2 reads SNEGSKA (reference sequence). CDR3 DNA: TGCAGTGCTAGTAATTCAGCGGGCCCCCTCCACGAGCAGTACTTC. Residues: CSASNSAGPLHEQYF.

In the case of this clone: Other DNA variants within this sample encode the same CDR3. The V call is TRBV5-5, the J call TRBJ1-2, with D unresolved. The V and J ends lost 0 bases and 8 bases respectively, with 8 bases between them. This CDR3 is 12 amino acids long. Germline V gives CDR1 SGHKS, CDR2 YYEKEE (reference sequence). The chain's CDR3 is CASSLGLYGYTF. CDR3 nucleotide sequence: TGTGCCAGCAGCTTGGGGCTTTACGGCTACACCTTC.

The sample holds one count of this clone. The chain combines TRBV11-3 with TRBJ2-3; the D gene is possibly TRBD2 (5 bases). V dropped 5 bases and J dropped 6 bases, with 15 bases sitting between them. The CDR3 is 14 residues long. The germline V gene has CDR1 SGHNT and CDR2 YENEEA. In DNA, the CDR3 is TGTGCCAGCAGCCAAGGACTCTCCTCGGATACGCAGTATTTT. Its protein product is CASSQGLSSDTQYF.

A few counts support this clone. The chain has TRBV4-1 and TRBJ1-1; 7 bases fit TRBD1. The length of the CDR3 is 19 residues. Germline CDR1 is MGHRA and CDR2 is YSYEKL. Unmatched junction bases numbered 20, after V lost 1 base and J lost 6 bases. The CDR3 coding sequence is TGCGCCAGCAGCCAAGGCGGGACAGCCAGCTCGGATCCAACCTCTGAAGCTTTCTTT. It yields the protein CASSQGGTASSDPTSEAFF.

J is TRBJ1-1 and V is TRBV28; 8 bases line up with TRBD1. This CDR3 spans 14 amino acids. Germline loops: CDR1 MDHEN, CDR2 SYDVKM. V was pared by 5 bases and J by 4 bases, with 6 bases of the junction left unmatched. CDR3: CASSAHRGTTEAFF. The CDR3 nucleotides read TGTGCCAGCAGTGCCCACAGGGGGACCACTGAAGCTTTCTTT.